Listed here is a single T cell receptor beta chain. The data stem from a study of control samples from healthy donors and cancer patients. Libraries were prepared by immunoSEQ multiplex PCR; TCRdb keeps only in-frame clonotypes and omits some of them. The sample includes roughly 92,000 clones, around 90% of them seen just once. The CDR3 covers 16 residues. CDR1 is LGHDT, CDR2 YNNKEL, per germline (reference sequence). The J segment lost 2 bases and the V segment lost 2 bases, leaving 7 bases of the junction unmatched. The V call is TRBV3-1 (or the pseudogene TRBV3-2), the J call TRBJ2-7; TRBD1 aligns across 9 bases. This TCR derives from a woman aged 55-69 years in good health. The specimen sequenced was blood. Here the CDR3 reads CASSQPPGQGTYEQYF. Here the CDR3 DNA reads TGTGCCAGCAGCCAACCGCCGGGACAGGGTACCTACGAGCAGTACTTC.